The sequence of this T cell receptor beta chain was determined in a study of CD8 T cells in ankylosing spondylitis. Study results and limitations: Ankylosing spondylitis blood appeared to carry a characteristic TCR beta motif of roughly eight highly homologous variants. Disease-linked clones bore a CD8+ phenotype, appearing relatively rarely in peripheral blood. Significant enrichment of disease-linked clones was reportedly seen in matched ankylosing spondylitis synovial fluid.

The V gene lost 6 bases and the J gene lost 1 base, with 24 bases spanning the gap. This CDR3 is built from 18 residues. Germline V gene sequence: CDR1 WNHNN, CDR2 SYGVQD (reference sequence). This clonotype has just a few counts. No antigen is known for it. It was by quantitative 5'-RACE with molecular barcodes that TCR beta libraries were made. TCRdb reanalysed the 5' RACE reads using MiXCR and keeps one entry per CDR3 protein. The sample holds under 850,000 distinct CDR3 sequences; around 19% are singletons and the top ten take around 20%. The V gene is TRBV10-1, the J gene TRBJ2-5, with a possible D match to TRBD2 (6 bases). Sequenced material: blood, either unsorted or a sorted T cell fraction (not recorded which). This receptor was identified in a male donor with ankylosing spondylitis. The CDR3 loop reads CASRESLSTGEPQETQYF. The CDR3 nucleotides read TGCGCCAGCAGGGAATCCCTATCAACGGGAGAGCCCCAAGAGACCCAGTACTTC.